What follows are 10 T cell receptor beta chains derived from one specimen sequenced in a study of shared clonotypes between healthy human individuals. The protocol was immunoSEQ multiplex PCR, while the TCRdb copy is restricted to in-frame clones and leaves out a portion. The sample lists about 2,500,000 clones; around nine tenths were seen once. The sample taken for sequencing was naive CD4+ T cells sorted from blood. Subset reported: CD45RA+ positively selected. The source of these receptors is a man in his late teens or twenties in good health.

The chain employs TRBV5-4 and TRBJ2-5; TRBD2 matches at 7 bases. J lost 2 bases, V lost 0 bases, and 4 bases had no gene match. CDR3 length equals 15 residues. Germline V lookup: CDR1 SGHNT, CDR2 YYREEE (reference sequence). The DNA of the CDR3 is TGTGCCAGCAGCTTGGGGTGGCGGGGGCAAGAGACCCAGTACTTC. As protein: CASSLGWRGQETQYF.

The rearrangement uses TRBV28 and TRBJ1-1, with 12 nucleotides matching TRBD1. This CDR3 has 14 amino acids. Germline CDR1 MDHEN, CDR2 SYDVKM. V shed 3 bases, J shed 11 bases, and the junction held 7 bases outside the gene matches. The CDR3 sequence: CASSFRDRGRSAFF. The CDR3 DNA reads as TGTGCCAGCAGTTTCCGGGACAGGGGGCGATCCGCTTTCTTT. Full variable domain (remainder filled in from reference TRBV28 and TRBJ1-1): DVKVTQSSRYLVKRTGEKVFLECVQDMDHENMFWYRQDPGLGLRLIYFSYDVKMKEKGDIPEGYSVSREKKERFSLILESASTNQTSMYLCASSFRDRGRSAFFGQGTRLTVV.

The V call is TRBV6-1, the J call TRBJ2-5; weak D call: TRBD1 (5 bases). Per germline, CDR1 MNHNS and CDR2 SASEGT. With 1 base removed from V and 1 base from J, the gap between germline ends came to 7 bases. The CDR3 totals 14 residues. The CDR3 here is CASSEEQVQETQYF. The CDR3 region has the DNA TGTGCCAGCAGTGAAGAACAGGTCCAAGAGACCCAGTACTTC.

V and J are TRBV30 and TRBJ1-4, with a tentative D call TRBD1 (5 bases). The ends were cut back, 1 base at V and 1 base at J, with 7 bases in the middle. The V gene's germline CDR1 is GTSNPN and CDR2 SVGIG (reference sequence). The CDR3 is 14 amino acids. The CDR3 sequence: CAWSGGVTNEKLFF. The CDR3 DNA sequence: TGTGCCTGGAGTGGGGGGGTAACTAATGAAAAACTGTTTTTT.

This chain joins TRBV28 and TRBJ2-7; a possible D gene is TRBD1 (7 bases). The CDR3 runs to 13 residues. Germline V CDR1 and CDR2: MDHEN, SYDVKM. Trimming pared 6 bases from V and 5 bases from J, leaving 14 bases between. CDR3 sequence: CASRQGGANEQYF. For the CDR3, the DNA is TGTGCCAGCAGGCAGGGGGGAGCCAACGAGCAGTACTTC.

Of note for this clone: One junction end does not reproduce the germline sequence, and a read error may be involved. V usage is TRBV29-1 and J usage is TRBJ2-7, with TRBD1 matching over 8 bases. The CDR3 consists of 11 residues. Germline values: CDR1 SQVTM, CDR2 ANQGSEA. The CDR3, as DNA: TGCAGCGTGCGGGGCGGACAGGGATATGAATTC. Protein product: CSVRGGQGYEF.

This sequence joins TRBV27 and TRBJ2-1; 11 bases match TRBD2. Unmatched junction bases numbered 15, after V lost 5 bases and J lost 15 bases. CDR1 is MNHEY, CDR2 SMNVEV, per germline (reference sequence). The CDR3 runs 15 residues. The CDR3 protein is CASSPLQLAGGYGFF. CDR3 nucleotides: TGTGCCAGCAGTCCCCTCCAGCTAGCGGGGGGCTACGGGTTCTTC.

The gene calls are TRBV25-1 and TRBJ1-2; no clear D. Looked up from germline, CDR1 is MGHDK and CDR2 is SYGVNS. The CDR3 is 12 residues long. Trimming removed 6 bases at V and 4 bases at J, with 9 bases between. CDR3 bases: TGTGCCAGCAGCTCCCACAGCTATGGCTACACCTTC. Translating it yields CASSSHSYGYTF.

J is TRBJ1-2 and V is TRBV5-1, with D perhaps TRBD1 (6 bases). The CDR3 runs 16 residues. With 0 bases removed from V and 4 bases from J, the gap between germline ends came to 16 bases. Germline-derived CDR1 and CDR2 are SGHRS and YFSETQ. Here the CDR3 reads CASSLEGGRSVYGYTF. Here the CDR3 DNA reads TGCGCCAGCAGCTTGGAGGGGGGCAGATCCGTCTATGGCTACACCTTC.

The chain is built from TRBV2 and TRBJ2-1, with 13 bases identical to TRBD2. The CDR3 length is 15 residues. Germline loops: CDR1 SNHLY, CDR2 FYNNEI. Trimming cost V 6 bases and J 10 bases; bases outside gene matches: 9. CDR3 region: CASRILAGGSQEQFF. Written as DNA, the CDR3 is TGTGCCAGCAGGATACTAGCGGGGGGGTCTCAAGAGCAGTTCTTC.